The next 3 T cell receptor beta chains were all read from a single sample in a study of post-analysis software for immune sequencing data. Whole-study results and caveats: Among five TRBV segments more frequent in patients than controls were TRBV5-6, TRBV5-1 and TRBV20-1.

For these TCRs, the target antigens are not known. Built from TCR beta cDNA, the libraries had unique molecular identifiers in them. One entry per CDR3 protein, called by TCRdb with MiXCR from the PCR reads. The sample includes about 540,000 distinct CDR3 sequences, approximately 31% of them seen just once. Input material: blood. Receptor source: a girl aged 2 to 17 with multiple sclerosis.

The chain combines TRBV7-2 with TRBJ1-2; D gene ambiguous. From germline, CDR1 is SGHTA and CDR2 FQGNSA. The CDR3 consists of 14 residues. The V and J ends lost 5 bases and 0 bases respectively, with 10 bases between them. The DNA for the CDR3 is TGTGCCAGCAGCCCCTGGGGTACTAACTATGGCTACACCTTC. Protein sequence: CASSPWGTNYGYTF. Based on the CDR3 plus reference TRBV7-2 and TRBJ1-2, the full variable domain is GAGVSQSPSNKVTEKGKDVELRCDPISGHTALYWYRQSLGQGLEFLIYFQGNSAPDKSGLPSDRFSAERTGGSVSTLTIQRTQQEDSAVYLCASSPWGTNYGYTFGSGTRLTVV.

This clonotype was observed a handful of times. The CDR3 DNA reads TGCGCCAGCAGTGAGTCGACTAGCGGAGAGACCCAGTACTTC. Its protein product is CASSESTSGETQYF. This chain joins TRBV10-1 and TRBJ2-5, with 9 positions matching TRBD2. Germline V CDR1 and CDR2: WNHNN, SYGVQD (reference sequence). The CDR3 spans 14 residues. V lost 0 bases, J lost 4 bases, and 0 bases stayed unmatched.

The chain combines TRBV5-1 with TRBJ2-3, with a tentative D call TRBD1 (5 bases). CDR1 is SGHRS and CDR2 is YFSETQ in the germline V gene. V lost 0 bases and J lost 1, with 12 bases in between. The CDR3 loop spans 16 amino acids. CDR3 sequence (DNA): TGCGCCAGCAGCTTGGGCGAGGCACAGGGCACAGATACGCAGTATTTT. It yields the protein CASSLGEAQGTDTQYF.